This TCR beta chain stems from a study of T cells in Graves' hyperthyroidism and ophthalmopathy. TCR beta CDR3 region amplification was performed from RNA transcripts. When the TCR CDR3 underwent first-round RT-PCR, the HTBI primer set was used. TCRdb fed the multiplex PCR reads into MiXCR, producing one record per CDR3 protein. The table lists 540,000 or so distinct CDR3 sequences, 46% of them singletons. Overall study results and limits: Model output signaled ophthalmopathy a median roughly six months ahead of onset. Appearing also in blood were most of the thyroid clonotypes expanded above 0.001. In simple terms, a model built on 13 V-J features told ophthalmopathy apart from stable hyperthyroidism.

Trimming shortened V by 4 bases and J by 1 base, and 20 bases separated the two germline ends. CDR3 size: 18 residues. Germline CDR1 and CDR2: MGHRA and YSYEKL. This clonotype was detected a few times. What it binds is unknown. Diagnoses rested on clinical symptoms, serum thyroxine and TRAb, thyroid ultrasound and orbital computed tomography. Sequenced material: peripheral blood or thyroid tissue (not recorded which). The genes are TRBV4-1 and TRBJ1-5; the D is unclear. This receptor was taken from an adult woman with Graves' disease, either hyperthyroidism or ophthalmopathy (not recorded which). In DNA, the CDR3 is TGCGCCAGCAGCCTCTACCCCCGAGGAAGAGGGAGCAATCAGCCCCAGCATTTT. This encodes CASSLYPRGRGSNQPQHF.